The 20 T cell receptor beta chains listed next were all sequenced from one sample in a study of cytomegalovirus exposure and HLA in healthy donors. The study ran its PCR with 60 Vbeta and 13 Jbeta primers. TCRdb's table, derived via immunoSEQ multiplex PCR, lists solely in-frame clones and lacks some. The table shows roughly 140,000 clones, with about 84% occurring only once. The sample comprised PBMCs. Source of these receptors: a woman between 40 and 50 years old in good health and CMV-seropositive.

On this clone: Other DNA sequences within the sample encode an identical CDR3. The CDR3 loop reads CASSLGASGGSYEQYF. For the CDR3, the DNA is TGTGCCAGCAGCTTGGGGGCTAGCGGGGGGTCCTACGAGCAGTACTTC. The gene calls are TRBV5-4 and TRBJ2-7; TRBD2 agrees at 11 bases. The CDR3 sequence is 16 residues long. With 0 bases clipped from V and 1 base from J, the junction kept 3 bases outside the gene matches. In germline, CDR1 is SGHNT, CDR2 YYREEE (reference sequence).

This sequence joins TRBV5-1 and TRBJ2-1; D remains ambiguous. In germline, CDR1 is SGHRS, CDR2 YFSETQ. The CDR3 spans 11 residues. V lost 2 bases and J lost 5, with 2 bases in between. The CDR3 DNA follows: TGCGCCAGCAGCTTTAACAATGAGCAGTTCTTC. Protein: CASSFNNEQFF.

This rearrangement joins TRBV5-1 to TRBJ1-1; no reliable D call. V was shortened by 4 bases and J by 1 base, with 11 bases between the two germline ends. The CDR3 loop spans 14 amino acids. CDR1 SGHRS and CDR2 YFSETQ come from the germline V gene. The CDR3 coding sequence is TGCGCCAGCAGCCTCCGGGGTCGGAACACTGAAGCTTTCTTT. Translated: CASSLRGRNTEAFF.

The chain uses TRBV19 and TRBJ1-3; the D is unclear. CDR1 LNHDA and CDR2 SQIVND come from the germline V gene (reference sequence). V was clipped by 6 bases and J by 0 bases, with 9 bases between them. This CDR3 has 14 residues. DNA for the CDR3: TGTGCCAGTAGGGCCGTCAGCTCTGGAAACACCATATATTTT. It translates to CASRAVSSGNTIYF.

The chain joins TRBV9 to TRBJ2-3; D possibly corresponds to TRBD2 (7 bases). Trimming shortened V by 0 bases and J by 0 bases, and 14 bases separated the two germline ends. CDR1 and CDR2 from the germline V gene are SGDLS and YYNGEE. The CDR3 covers 17 residues. DNA of the CDR3: TGTGCCAGCAGCGTAGGGGGGGGCGGTTTAAGCACAGATACGCAGTATTTT. Translating it yields CASSVGGGGLSTDTQYF.

The chain uses TRBV5-6 and TRBJ1-1; D remains ambiguous. Germline values: CDR1 SGHDT, CDR2 YYEEEE. Between the trimmed V and J ends, which lost 6 bases and 7 bases, there was a span of 22 bases. The CDR3 is 15 residues long. CDR3 sequence (DNA): TGTGCCAGCACCTCAGGTTCCTCTGGTAACCTTGAAGCTTTCTTT. Translating it yields CASTSGSSGNLEAFF. Full variable domain (rest looked up from reference TRBV5-6 and TRBJ1-1): DAGVTQSPTHLIKTRGQQVTLRCSPKSGHDTVSWYQQALGQGPQFIFQYYEEEERQRGNFPDRFSGHQFPNYSSELNVNALLLGDSALYLCASTSGSSGNLEAFFGQGTRLTVV.

This chain links TRBV7-9 with TRBJ2-2; D might be TRBD2 (6 bases). Germline V gene lookup returns CDR1 SEHNR and CDR2 FQNEAQ (reference sequence). Deletions cut 5 bases from V and 2 bases from J, with 12 bases between. The CDR3 spans 15 residues. The CDR3 region is CASSDSEGNTGELFF. CDR3 DNA: TGTGCCAGCAGCGACTCGGAGGGCAACACCGGGGAGCTGTTTTTT.

The chain uses TRBV9 and TRBJ2-1; 10 bases line up with TRBD2. The CDR3 sequence is 17 residues long. Germline V CDR1 and CDR2: SGDLS, YYNGEE. The V segment lost 4 bases and the J segment 0 bases; nucleotides outside the gene matches: 7. The CDR3 nucleotides read TGTGCCAGCAGCACTACAGCGGGAGGGAGCTCCTACAATGAGCAGTTCTTC. Translating it yields CASSTTAGGSSYNEQFF.

The DNA of the CDR3 is TGTGCCAGCAGCATAACTAGCGGGGGGACCGGGGAGCTGTTTTTT. Encoded protein: CASSITSGGTGELFF. This sequence joins TRBV11-3 and TRBJ2-2; TRBD2 matches at 12 bases. V lost 5 bases, J lost 5 bases, and 3 bases stayed unmatched. In germline, CDR1 is SGHNT, CDR2 YENEEA. The CDR3 totals 15 residues.

The J gene is TRBJ2-7, the V gene TRBV13; D unresolved. The CDR3 has 13 amino acids. V was pared by 3 bases and J by 4 bases, with 10 bases between. The germline V gene has CDR1 PRHDT and CDR2 FYEKMQ (reference sequence). CDR3 protein: CASSFPPNYEQYF. The CDR3, as DNA: TGTGCCAGCAGCTTCCCCCCCAATTACGAGCAGTACTTC.

This clone was observed a few times. V and J are TRBV28 and TRBJ1-6; the D gene is possibly TRBD1 (6 bases). The CDR3 totals 17 residues. CDR1 MDHEN and CDR2 SYDVKM come from the germline V gene. Trimming took 5 bases from V and 8 from J, leaving 22 bases between them. For the CDR3, the DNA is TGTGCCAGCAGTACCCTTCGACAGGCCCGAACGGATTCACCCCTCCACTTT. Amino acid sequence: CASSTLRQARTDSPLHF.

This sequence joins TRBV5-1 and TRBJ2-7, with 9 nucleotides matching TRBD2. Germline loops: CDR1 SGHRS, CDR2 YFSETQ. The V segment lost 4 bases and the J segment 4 bases; nucleotides outside the gene matches: 9. CDR3 length equals 15 residues. The CDR3 coding sequence is TGCGCCAGCAGCGTCTCTAGCGGGGACTTTTACGAGCAGTACTTC. Amino acid sequence: CASSVSSGDFYEQYF.

The chain combines TRBV7-9 with TRBJ1-6; a possible D gene is TRBD1 (6 bases). The CDR3 consists of 18 residues. V dropped 4 bases and J dropped 9 bases, with 25 bases sitting between them. The germline CDR1 and CDR2 sequences are SEHNR and FQNEAQ (reference sequence). As DNA, the CDR3 is TGTGCCAGCAGCTCCGGGGGGCGAGGGGGGGCCGGAGCTTCACCCCTCCACTTT. Encoded protein: CASSSGGRGGAGASPLHF.

The chain employs TRBV6-1 and TRBJ2-5, with TRBD1 matching over 10 bases. The CDR3 is 15 amino acids. Trimming removed 6 bases from V and 5 bases from J; junction bases left unmatched: 9. CDR1 is MNHNS and CDR2 is SASEGT in the germline V gene. The CDR3 sequence: CASSRGTGESETQYF. CDR3 in DNA: TGTGCCAGCAGCCGCGGGACAGGGGAAAGCGAGACCCAGTACTTC.

This rearrangement joins TRBV6-5 to TRBJ2-7, with D maybe TRBD2 (6 bases). Germline V CDR1 and CDR2: MNHEY, SVGAGI. Trimming stripped 6 bases from V and 6 bases from J, with 21 bases between. There are 15 residues in the CDR3. Here the CDR3 reads CASRTSGTAGFEQYF. For the CDR3, the DNA is TGTGCCAGCAGAACCTCCGGGACTGCGGGATTCGAGCAGTACTTC.

V gene TRBV2 combines with J gene TRBJ2-6; D perhaps matches TRBD2 (5 bases). The V and J ends lost 3 bases and 1 base respectively, with 16 bases between them. Per the germline V gene, CDR1 is SNHLY and CDR2 is FYNNEI. CDR3 length: 18 residues. CDR3 protein: CASSDNPVPGSGANVLTF. CDR3 DNA: TGTGCCAGCAGTGATAACCCAGTCCCGGGGTCTGGGGCCAACGTCCTGACTTTC.

This clone was seen a handful of times. The chain employs TRBV6-8 and TRBJ2-7; perhaps TRBD2 as D (6 bases). Germline CDR1 and CDR2: MNHGY and SAAAGT. The CDR3 runs 16 residues. Trimming cost V 2 bases and J 6 bases, with 20 bases left between them. CDR3 loop: CASSYPRRDGEFEQYF. CDR3 nucleotides: TGTGCCAGCAGTTACCCTAGGAGGGACGGAGAGTTCGAGCAGTACTTC.

This rearrangement joins TRBV5-1 to TRBJ2-1; weak D call: TRBD2 (5 bases). V was pared by 7 bases and J by 2 bases, with 16 bases between. Germline V gene sequence: CDR1 SGHRS, CDR2 YFSETQ. CDR3 length equals 15 residues. In DNA form, the CDR3 reads TGCGCCAGCGCTTGGGCGGGCGGGCCCTACAATGAGCAGTTCTTC. Amino acids: CASAWAGGPYNEQFF. Using reference TRBV5-1 and TRBJ2-1 for the parts outside the CDR3, the full variable domain is KAGVTQTPRYLIKTRGQQVTLSCSPISGHRSVSWYQQTPGQGLQFLFEYFSETQRNKGNFPGRFSGRQFSNSRSEMNVSTLELGDSALYLCASAWAGGPYNEQFFGPGTRLTVL.

The rearrangement uses TRBV5-1 and TRBJ2-7, with D maybe TRBD2 (5 bases). The CDR3 totals 14 residues. CDR1 is SGHRS and CDR2 is YFSETQ in the germline V gene. V shed 4 bases and J shed 3 bases, with 14 bases lying between them. The CDR3 DNA is TGCGCCAGCAGCGCTGGAGCAGCGGACTACGAGCAGTACTTC. This sequence encodes CASSAGAADYEQYF.

The V call is TRBV4-1, the J call TRBJ2-1; TRBD1 matches at 7 bases. The CDR3 length is 15 residues. In germline, CDR1 is MGHRA, CDR2 YSYEKL. With V trimmed by 4 bases and J by 9 bases, 12 bases remained unmatched. Written as DNA, the CDR3 is TGCGCCAGCAGCCTTTTAGGGACAGCCCGTAGTGAGCAGTTCTTC. Translated: CASSLLGTARSEQFF.